The 20 T cell receptor beta chains given below trace back to one sample, sequenced in a study of shared clonotypes between healthy human individuals. Produced via immunoSEQ multiplex PCR; TCRdb's table is partial and in-frame only. The sample includes roughly 1,800,000 clones, roughly 94% seen only once; the top ten take 0.95% to 1.5%. Naive-designated CD8 cells lacked CD45RO, were positively enriched for CCR7, and omitted terminally differentiated effector memory CD45RA+ cells. The material sequenced was naive CD8+ T cells sorted from blood. The origin of the receptors is a young man in good health.

This chain uses TRBV9 with TRBJ2-3, with TRBD2 matching over 12 bases. The ends lost 4 bases at V and 0 bases at J; junction bases unmatched: 9. The CDR3 length is 18 residues. Germline loops: CDR1 SGDLS, CDR2 YYNGEE. CDR3 amino acids: CASSTGLAGLISTDTQYF. CDR3 bases: TGTGCCAGCAGCACCGGACTAGCGGGGTTGATCAGCACAGATACGCAGTATTTT.

The chain couples TRBV11-2 to TRBJ2-1; no clear D gene. CDR1 is SGHAT, CDR2 FQNNGV, per germline. V lost 5 bases, J lost 8 bases, and 25 bases lay in between. The CDR3 totals 17 residues. The CDR3 coding sequence is TGTGCCAGCAGCCCTGGGGTAGATCCGAGCCCCTTTCATGAGCAGTTCTTC. Its translation: CASSPGVDPSPFHEQFF.

The chain carries TRBV15 and TRBJ1-5; D might be TRBD1 (6 bases). The germline V and J ends were trimmed by 0 bases and 0 bases, with 9 bases remaining between them. Germline V gives CDR1 LNHNV, CDR2 YYDKDF (reference sequence). This CDR3 is built from 16 residues. CDR3 coding DNA: TGTGCCACCAGCAGAGAACCAGGGGATAGCAATCAGCCCCAGCATTTT. It is translated as CATSREPGDSNQPQHF.

The rearrangement joins TRBV29-1 to TRBJ1-2, with TRBD1 matching 12 bases. Germline CDR1 and CDR2: SQVTM and ANQGSEA. The CDR3 is made up of 17 amino acids. J gave up 8 bases and V 6 bases, and 19 bases lay outside the gene matches. As DNA, the CDR3 is TGCAGCGTGATAGGCCGGGACAGGGGGCTCCCCCTCGACGGCTACACCTTC. Protein: CSVIGRDRGLPLDGYTF.

V and J are TRBV6-6 and TRBJ1-1, with 8 bases that match TRBD1. Losses at the gene ends were 2 bases for V and 1 base for J; bases not matched to a gene: 3. CDR3 length equals 15 residues. The germline V gene has CDR1 MNHNY and CDR2 SVGAGI (reference sequence). CDR3 protein: CASSYAGTGNTEAFF. CDR3 DNA sequence: TGTGCCAGCAGTTACGCCGGGACAGGGAACACTGAAGCTTTCTTT.

This rearrangement joins TRBV4-3 to TRBJ1-1; D gene uncertain. Germline V gene lookup returns CDR1 LGHNA and CDR2 YSLEER. This CDR3 has 16 residues. V was trimmed by 0 bases and J by 0 bases, leaving 11 bases between them. CDR3 sequence (DNA): TGCGCCAGCAGCCAAGAAGATCAGATCCTGAACACTGAAGCTTTCTTT. Protein: CASSQEDQILNTEAFF.

The chain is built from TRBV5-6 and TRBJ1-1; TRBD1 aligns across 9 bases. Germline-derived CDR1 and CDR2 are SGHDT and YYEEEE. V shed 6 bases and J 3 bases; nucleotides not matched to a gene: 15. CDR3 length equals 17 residues. The CDR3 nucleotides are TGTGCCAGCACTTTCGGGGCACAGGGGGCGGAGGACACTGAAGCTTTCTTT. As protein: CASTFGAQGAEDTEAFF.

This sequence joins TRBV5-1 and TRBJ2-7, with a possible D match to TRBD2 (6 bases). Between the trimmed V and J ends, which lost 0 bases and 3 bases, there was a span of 16 bases. Germline-derived CDR1 and CDR2 are SGHRS and YFSETQ. The CDR3 contains 16 residues. CDR3 coding DNA: TGCGCCAGCAGCTTGGCGGTGCGGGATCTCAACTACGAGCAGTACTTC. It encodes CASSLAVRDLNYEQYF.

The DNA of the CDR3 is TGTGCCAGCAGTCAGGGACTAGCGGGAGTCGGTGAGCAGTTCTTC. It is translated as CASSQGLAGVGEQFF. This chain joins TRBV6-5 and TRBJ2-1; the match to TRBD2 covers 14 bases. The CDR3 loop spans 15 amino acids. The junction had 6 bases not matched to a gene; V was cut back by 5 bases and J by 9 bases. Germline V gene data show CDR1 as MNHEY and CDR2 as SVGAGI.

The chain combines TRBV6-5 with TRBJ2-7; either TRBD1 or TRBD2 may fit D (5 bases each). This CDR3 comprises 14 residues. Trimming took 5 bases from V and 5 from J, leaving 16 bases between them. CDR1 is MNHEY and CDR2 is SVGAGI in the germline V gene. The CDR3 is CASSPRGIGHEQYF. In DNA, the CDR3 is TGTGCCAGCAGTCCGAGGGGCATTGGGCACGAGCAGTACTTC.

This chain joins TRBV6-5 and TRBJ2-5; D may be TRBD1 (6 bases). The J call may be faulty, since TRBJ2-7 better matches the DNA end. CDR1 and CDR2 from the germline V gene are MNHEY and SVGAGI. The CDR3 has 12 residues. CDR3 protein: CATRDMDYEQYF. The CDR3 coding sequence is TGTGCCACCCGGGACATGGACTACGAGCAGTACTTC.

The V and J genes are TRBV6-1 and TRBJ1-5, with D unclear. Germline V gene data show CDR1 as MNHNS and CDR2 as SASEGT. The CDR3 spans 16 residues. Trimming pared 2 bases from V and 0 bases from J, leaving 11 bases between. The DNA for the CDR3 is TGTGCCAGCAGTGAATTTGTAGACTATAGCAATCAGCCCCAGCATTTT. As protein: CASSEFVDYSNQPQHF.

V gene TRBV7-9 combines with J gene TRBJ2-3; 10 bases match TRBD2. This CDR3 has 14 amino acids. The J segment lost 3 bases and the V segment lost 5 bases, leaving 2 bases of the junction unmatched. Germline V lookup: CDR1 SEHNR, CDR2 FQNEAQ (reference sequence). CDR3 DNA sequence: TGTGCCAGCAGCGAGACTAGCGGGACAGATACGCAGTATTTT. Translation gives CASSETSGTDTQYF.

The chain carries TRBV30 and TRBJ1-1; 7 nucleotides align to TRBD1. The CDR3 extends over 16 amino acids. V gave up 4 bases and J gave up 6 bases; unmatched junction bases: 17. Germline V gene lookup returns CDR1 GTSNPN and CDR2 SVGIG (reference sequence). The CDR3 region is CAWTPRQGPSIPEAFF. The CDR3 coding sequence is TGTGCCTGGACCCCCCGACAGGGACCTTCAATCCCTGAAGCTTTCTTT.

Worth noting for this clone: The limits of the CDR3 on the DNA are not certain, so only TCRdb's listed CDR3 is given. The chain uses TRBV27 and TRBJ2-5; the table assigns TRBD2, which was not confirmed against the DNA. CDR1 and CDR2 from the germline V gene are MNHEY and SMNVEV (reference sequence). Termini included, the CDR3 measures 16 amino acids. The CDR3 reads CASSSSGLAGVETQYF.

The V call is TRBV4-3, the J call TRBJ2-3; 10 bases fit TRBD2. Germline values: CDR1 LGHNA, CDR2 YSLEER. V shed 1 base and J 0 bases; nucleotides not matched to a gene: 10. This CDR3 has 19 amino acids. This chain's CDR3 is CASSQGSSGRAGSTDTQYF. CDR3 bases: TGCGCCAGCAGCCAAGGATCGAGCGGGAGGGCCGGGAGCACAGATACGCAGTATTTT.

Note on this clone: Other DNA variants within this sample encode the same CDR3. The rearrangement joins TRBV19 to TRBJ2-7, with unresolved D. The CDR3 runs to 13 residues. V was trimmed by 4 bases and J by 3 bases, leaving 10 bases between them. Germline lookup yields CDR1 LNHDA and CDR2 SQIVND (reference sequence). DNA of the CDR3: TGTGCCAGTAGTACTGGGTTGTACTACGAGCAGTACTTC. Encoded protein: CASSTGLYYEQYF. Full variable domain (outside the CDR3, taken from reference TRBV19 and TRBJ2-7): DGGITQSPKYLFRKEGQNVTLSCEQNLNHDAMYWYRQDPGQGLRLIYYSQIVNDFQKGDIAEGYSVSREKKESFPLTVTSAQKNPTAFYLCASSTGLYYEQYFGPGTRLTVT.

The chain links TRBV27 to TRBJ1-2; TRBD1 might be the D (5 bases). Germline lookup yields CDR1 MNHEY and CDR2 SMNVEV (reference sequence). Deletions cut 11 bases from V and 4 bases from J, with 20 bases between. The CDR3 runs to 14 residues. Written as DNA, the CDR3 is TGTGCCGCCGCGGTGACAGCTGGGGGCTATGGCTACACCTTC. This codes for CAAAVTAGGYGYTF.

The J gene is TRBJ1-5, the V gene TRBV7-9, with 7 bases aligning to TRBD1. Germline V gene data show CDR1 as SEHNR and CDR2 as FQNEAQ (reference sequence). The CDR3 has 15 residues. After removal of 4 bases from V and 5 bases from J, the junction contained 8 bases not matched to a gene. The CDR3 DNA sequence: TGTGCCAGCAGCTCACAGGGGTATGGTTATCAGCCCCAGCATTTT. This gives the protein CASSSQGYGYQPQHF.

CDR3 sequence: CSGKPDGYTF. The CDR3 nucleotides read TGCAGCGGAAAACCAGACGGCTACACCTTC. The chain combines TRBV29-1 with TRBJ1-2; D is uncertain. This CDR3 comprises 10 residues. The V end lost 7 bases, the J end lost 8 bases, and 11 bases lay between the germline ends. CDR1 and CDR2 from the germline V gene are SQVTM and ANQGSEA.